This TCR beta chain was obtained from a study of blood T cell repertoires in COVID-19. Study context: Nucleic acid was either cDNA or gDNA, and it came from T cells, B-cell-depleted T cells, or PBMCs.

The junction had 5 bases not matched to a gene; V was cut back by 5 bases and J by 1 base. CDR1 and CDR2 from the germline V gene are SGHNT and YYREEE (reference sequence). The CDR3 has 15 residues. In the study's own analysis: Scientists estimated how many nucleated cells there were by amplifying reference gene primers. Profiled with immunoSEQ multiplex PCR; TCRdb holds only in-frame clones, not every one. V, J and clone size are those of that table, while D and trimming were read from the DNA. Among about 160,000 clones listed, roughly 84% were seen once. The sample taken for sequencing was peripheral blood. The source of this sequence is a woman older than 75 with active or convalescent COVID-19. The genes are TRBV5-4 and TRBJ2-2, with 7 bases matching TRBD1. This CDR3 reads CASSPRTGNTGELFF. The CDR3 nucleotides are TGTGCCAGCAGTCCGAGGACAGGGAACACCGGGGAGCTGTTTTTT.